These 24 T cell receptor beta chains share one sample of origin, sequenced in a study of CD8 T cells in ankylosing spondylitis. These TCRs' antigens remain unknown. TCRdb recomputed calls from the 5' RACE reads with MiXCR, one row per CDR3 protein. The sample has approximately 140,000 distinct CDR3 sequences; 15% to 20% are singletons. Findings and caveats of the study: One TCR beta motif, made up of roughly eight highly homologous variants, appeared characteristic of ankylosing spondylitis blood.

Material for sequencing was blood, either unsorted or a sorted T cell fraction (not recorded which). The receptors derive from a male donor with ankylosing spondylitis.

This clonotype was observed many times. The chain uses TRBV15 and TRBJ1-1; 9 nucleotides agree with TRBD1. The CDR3 has 15 residues. CDR1 and CDR2 (germline): LNHNV, YYDKDF (reference sequence). Trimming cost V 5 bases and J 0 bases; bases outside gene matches: 4. The CDR3 bases are TGTGCCACCAGCCCCGGGACAGGGATGAACACTGAAGCTTTCTTT. Translated, it gives CATSPGTGMNTEAFF.

The gene calls are TRBV14 and TRBJ2-7; no clear D gene. With 1 base removed from V and 1 base from J, the gap between germline ends came to 11 bases. The CDR3 is 15 residues long. Per germline, CDR1 SGHDN and CDR2 FVKESK. The CDR3 coding sequence is TGTGCCAGCAGCCAAGTGAACAGAGGTTCCTACGAGCAGTACTTC. It translates to CASSQVNRGSYEQYF.

This clonotype was observed a few times. The J gene is TRBJ1-1, the V gene TRBV28; 10 nucleotides align to TRBD1. V lost 7 bases and J lost 7; bases outside the gene matches: 9. The CDR3 has 14 amino acids. Germline V gene data show CDR1 as MDHEN and CDR2 as SYDVKM. As DNA, the CDR3 is TGTGCCAGCACCTACGACAGGGGGCTCAATGAAGCTTTCTTT. This codes for CASTYDRGLNEAFF. Full variable domain (rest looked up from reference TRBV28 and TRBJ1-1): DVKVTQSSRYLVKRTGEKVFLECVQDMDHENMFWYRQDPGLGLRLIYFSYDVKMKEKGDIPEGYSVSREKKERFSLILESASTNQTSMYLCASTYDRGLNEAFFGQGTRLTVV.

This clonotype was seen ten or more times. V usage is TRBV24-1 and J usage is TRBJ2-1; D not certain. Germline lookup yields CDR1 KGHDR and CDR2 SFDVKD. Between the trimmed V and J ends, which lost 4 bases and 5 bases, there was a span of 2 bases. This CDR3 comprises 11 residues. The CDR3 nucleotides are TGTGCCACCAGTGACAACAATGAGCAGTTCTTC. It codes for CATSDNNEQFF.

This clonotype came up a few times. The V gene is TRBV24-1, the J gene TRBJ2-1; D possibly corresponds to TRBD2 (5 bases). CDR3 length: 13 amino acids. With 6 bases removed from V and 8 bases from J, the gap between germline ends came to 13 bases. Germline lookup yields CDR1 KGHDR and CDR2 SFDVKD. CDR3 protein: CATSTVGSDEQFF. CDR3 DNA: TGTGCCACCAGTACCGTAGGGAGCGATGAGCAGTTCTTC.

This rearrangement joins TRBV28 to TRBJ2-7, with 11 bases matching TRBD2. The V segment lost 7 bases and the J segment 3 bases; nucleotides outside the gene matches: 8. Per the germline V gene, CDR1 is MDHEN and CDR2 is SYDVKM. CDR3 length: 15 amino acids. CDR3 bases: TGTGCCAGCACCCTACTGACTAGCGGGATCTACGAGCAGTACTTC. This sequence encodes CASTLLTSGIYEQYF.

This clonotype was observed a handful of times. J is TRBJ2-1 and V is TRBV12-5; TRBD2 matches at 10 bases. CDR3 size: 17 residues. V lost 0 bases and J lost 4; bases outside the gene matches: 6. Per germline, CDR1 LGHNT and CDR2 FRNRAP. This CDR3 is CASGLVIGTSVYNEQFF. CDR3 nucleotide sequence: TGTGCTAGTGGTTTGGTTATCGGGACTAGCGTATACAATGAGCAGTTCTTC. The full variable domain, in which reference TRBV12-5 and TRBJ2-1 provide the parts outside the CDR3, is DARVTQTPRHKVTEMGQEVTMRCQPILGHNTVFWYRQTMMQGLELLAYFRNRAPLDDSGMPKDRFSAEMPDATLATLKIQPSEPRDSAVYFCASGLVIGTSVYNEQFFGPGTRLTVL.

In this sample, this clonotype turned up a few times. The CDR3 sequence: CASSWLAGSSYNEQFF. The DNA of the CDR3 is TGTGCCAGCAGTTGGCTAGCGGGGAGCTCCTACAATGAGCAGTTCTTC. The V gene is TRBV27, the J gene TRBJ2-1; TRBD2 matches 9 bases. Germline-derived CDR1 and CDR2 are MNHEY and SMNVEV (reference sequence). The V and J ends lost 4 bases and 0 bases, in that order; junction bases with no gene match: 4. This CDR3 is built from 16 residues.

This clonotype has only one observation. CDR3 residues: CSARAVDPGSGEQYF. In DNA form, the CDR3 reads TGCAGTGCTAGAGCGGTAGACCCTGGCTCGGGTGAGCAGTACTTC. The chain is built from TRBV20-1 and TRBJ2-7; no firm D call. Germline V gene data show CDR1 as DFQATT and CDR2 as SNEGSKA (reference sequence). This CDR3 is built from 15 residues. V lost 1 base and J lost 7, with 20 bases in between.

Turning to this clonotype: At one end the junction does not follow the germline gene, possibly because of a read error. This chain uses TRBV15 with TRBJ1-2; D is unclear. The CDR3 runs 14 residues. CDR1 is LNHNV, CDR2 YYDKDF, per germline (reference sequence). The DNA of the CDR3 is TGTGCCACCAGCAGAGTTGCGGATAACCATGGCTACACCTTC. Its translation is CATSRVADNHGYTF.

This clonotype was seen ten or more times. This rearrangement joins TRBV12-3 or TRBV12-4 to TRBJ2-1; D is perhaps TRBD1 (6 bases). Trimming pared 5 bases from V and 9 bases from J, leaving 11 bases between. This CDR3 comprises 12 residues. Here the CDR3 reads CASSLTGIEQFF. CDR3 in DNA: TGTGCCAGCAGTCTTACAGGGATTGAGCAGTTCTTC.

CDR3 bases: TGTGCCATCGAAGGACAGGGTCGCGAGACCCAGTACTTC. This encodes CAIEGQGRETQYF. The chain uses TRBV6-2 or TRBV6-3 and TRBJ2-5, with 8 nucleotides matching TRBD1. This CDR3 region has 13 residues. V shed 10 bases and J 5 bases; nucleotides not matched to a gene: 9. Germline CDR1 MNHEY, CDR2 SVGEGT.

This clonotype came up a few times. J is TRBJ1-1 and V is TRBV11-2; no reliable D call. CDR1 is SGHAT, CDR2 FQNNGV, per germline. Trimming took 5 bases from V and 7 from J, leaving 20 bases between them. The length of the CDR3 is 15 residues. The CDR3 loop is CASSDLHVRVGEAFF. The CDR3 nucleotides are TGTGCCAGCAGCGACCTCCACGTGAGGGTTGGTGAAGCTTTCTTT.

In nucleotides, the CDR3 is TGTGCCAGCAGTGAGGACCCGGGGCGGGAGACCCAGTACTTC. Protein product: CASSEDPGRETQYF. This chain uses TRBV6-1 with TRBJ2-5; D is tentatively TRBD1 or TRBD2 (5 bases each). V lost 3 bases and J 5 bases, leaving 13 bases between the germline ends. Per the germline V gene, CDR1 is MNHNS and CDR2 is SASEGT. The CDR3 extends over 14 amino acids.

This clonotype was seen more than once but under ten times. This sequence joins TRBV2 and TRBJ2-2; 7 nucleotides line up with TRBD1. Trimming took 10 bases from V and 6 from J; bases not matched to a gene: 5. Germline CDR1 and CDR2: SNHLY and FYNNEI. The CDR3 is 12 amino acids. This CDR3 reads CATLTGSGELFF. CDR3 sequence (DNA): TGTGCCACCCTGACAGGGTCCGGGGAGCTGTTTTTT.

The chain links TRBV6-2 or TRBV6-3 to TRBJ1-1; D unresolved. Germline V gives CDR1 MNHEY, CDR2 SVGEGT. The V end was cut by 5 bases, the J end by 9 bases, with 13 bases between. The CDR3 runs to 12 residues. This CDR3 reads CASSGEALKAFF. DNA of the CDR3: TGTGCCAGCAGTGGGGAGGCGCTCAAAGCTTTCTTT.

This clonotype was seen more than once but under ten times. This sequence joins TRBV12-5 and TRBJ2-7; D is undetermined. From germline, CDR1 is LGHNT and CDR2 FRNRAP. V lost 0 bases and J lost 2, with 5 bases in between. The CDR3 contains 13 residues. This chain's CDR3 is CASGLVTPYEQYF. CDR3 coding DNA: TGTGCTAGTGGTTTGGTAACCCCCTACGAGCAGTACTTC.

This clonotype was counted a few times. This rearrangement joins TRBV7-9 to TRBJ2-1, with D possibly being TRBD2 (6 bases). V lost 1 base, J lost 12 bases, and 16 bases lay in between. Germline V gene lookup returns CDR1 SEHNR and CDR2 FQNEAQ (reference sequence). The CDR3 contains 14 residues. CDR3 region: CASSLGGTRERQFF. The CDR3 DNA is TGTGCCAGCAGCTTAGGTGGTACCCGGGAGAGGCAGTTCTTC.

The chain joins TRBV20-1 to TRBJ2-1; 12 bases align to TRBD2. The CDR3 has 16 amino acids. The V segment lost 3 bases and the J segment 7 bases; nucleotides outside the gene matches: 10. Germline V gene sequence: CDR1 DFQATT, CDR2 SNEGSKA (reference sequence). The CDR3 DNA reads as TGCAGTGCTAGTTCTTGGGCTAGCGGGAGGGCAAATGAGCAGTTCTTC. Amino acids: CSASSWASGRANEQFF.

This clonotype occurred many times. This chain joins TRBV29-1 and TRBJ2-2; unclear D gene. In germline, CDR1 is SQVTM, CDR2 ANQGSEA. With 5 bases removed from V and 7 bases from J, the gap between germline ends came to 8 bases. The CDR3 contains 11 residues. CDR3 loop: CSVSSGGELFF. As DNA, the CDR3 is TGCAGCGTTAGTTCCGGCGGGGAGCTGTTTTTT.

The V and J genes are TRBV12-3 or TRBV12-4 and TRBJ2-7, with 9 bases matching TRBD1. The CDR3 runs 13 residues. The junction had 12 bases not matched to a gene; V was cut back by 6 bases and J by 12 bases. CDR3 nucleotide sequence: TGTGCCAGCAGCTCGGGGGACAGGGCGCGCGGGTACTTC. Translated, it gives CASSSGDRARGYF.

V gene TRBV25-1 combines with J gene TRBJ2-7, with D possibly TRBD2 on 6 matching bases. The CDR3 is 13 amino acids. The V gene's germline CDR1 is MGHDK and CDR2 SYGVNS. V lost 5 bases and J 5 bases, leaving 13 bases between the germline ends. Here the CDR3 DNA reads TGTGCCAGCAGTCCTGGGGACTGGAACGAGCAGTACTTC. Residues: CASSPGDWNEQYF.

The chain uses TRBV29-1 and TRBJ2-7, with D uncertain. Germline V gene lookup returns CDR1 SQVTM and CDR2 ANQGSEA. Trimming took off 6 bases at V and 1 base at J, with 13 bases between the two ends. CDR3 length: 13 amino acids. Written as DNA, the CDR3 is TGCAGCGTGGCCGGGCCACTATCCTACGAGCAGTACTTC. Protein sequence: CSVAGPLSYEQYF.

This clonotype was seen only a few times. CDR3 sequence (DNA): TGTGCCAGCAGCGAGACAGGGTTCCACGAGCAGTACTTC. Residues: CASSETGFHEQYF. The chain has TRBV6-6 and TRBJ2-7; 7 bases match TRBD1. V trimming: 6 bases; J trimming: 5 bases; junction bases outside the gene matches: 7. Looked up from germline, CDR1 is MNHNY and CDR2 is SVGAGI (reference sequence). The CDR3 consists of 13 residues.